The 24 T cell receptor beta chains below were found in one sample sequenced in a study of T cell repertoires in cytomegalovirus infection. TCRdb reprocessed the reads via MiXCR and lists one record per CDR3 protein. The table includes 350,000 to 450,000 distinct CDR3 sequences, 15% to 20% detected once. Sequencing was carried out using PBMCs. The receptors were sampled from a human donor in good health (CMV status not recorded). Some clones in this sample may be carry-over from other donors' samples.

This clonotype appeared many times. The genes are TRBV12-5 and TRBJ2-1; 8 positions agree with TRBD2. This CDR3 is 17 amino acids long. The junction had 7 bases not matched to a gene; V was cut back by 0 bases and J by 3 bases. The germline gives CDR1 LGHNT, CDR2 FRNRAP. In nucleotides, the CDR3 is TGTGCTAGTGGTTTGGTACGTGGGCGGGAGGACTACAATGAGCAGTTCTTC. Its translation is CASGLVRGREDYNEQFF.

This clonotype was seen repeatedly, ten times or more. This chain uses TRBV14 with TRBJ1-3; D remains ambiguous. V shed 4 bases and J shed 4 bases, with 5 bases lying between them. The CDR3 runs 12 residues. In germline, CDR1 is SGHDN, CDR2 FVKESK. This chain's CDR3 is CASSPQGNTIYF. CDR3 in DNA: TGTGCCAGCAGCCCTCAAGGAAACACCATATATTTT.

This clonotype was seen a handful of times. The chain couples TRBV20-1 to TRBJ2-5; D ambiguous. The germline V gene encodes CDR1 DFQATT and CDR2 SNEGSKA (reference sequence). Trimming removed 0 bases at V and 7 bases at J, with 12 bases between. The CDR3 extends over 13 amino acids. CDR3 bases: TGCAGTGCTAGAGATAGGGCGCTAGGGACCCAGTACTTC. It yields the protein CSARDRALGTQYF.

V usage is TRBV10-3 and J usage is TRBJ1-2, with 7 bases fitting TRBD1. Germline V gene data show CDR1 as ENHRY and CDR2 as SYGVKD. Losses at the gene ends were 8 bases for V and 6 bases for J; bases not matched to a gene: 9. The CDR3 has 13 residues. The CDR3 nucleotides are TGTGCCATCGGGCCCGGGACAGCTAATGGCTACACCTTC. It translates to CAIGPGTANGYTF.

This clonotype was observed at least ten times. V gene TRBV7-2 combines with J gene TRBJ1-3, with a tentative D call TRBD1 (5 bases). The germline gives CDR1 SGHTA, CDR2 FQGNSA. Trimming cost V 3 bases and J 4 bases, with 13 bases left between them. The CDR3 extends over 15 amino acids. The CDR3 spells CASSLTGTRGNTIYF. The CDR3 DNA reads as TGTGCCAGCAGCTTGACCGGGACGAGAGGAAACACCATATATTTT.

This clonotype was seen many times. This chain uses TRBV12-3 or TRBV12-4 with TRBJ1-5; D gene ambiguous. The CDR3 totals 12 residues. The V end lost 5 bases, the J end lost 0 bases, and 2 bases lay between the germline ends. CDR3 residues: CASSPSNQPQHF. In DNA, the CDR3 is TGTGCCAGCAGTCCTAGCAATCAGCCCCAGCATTTT.

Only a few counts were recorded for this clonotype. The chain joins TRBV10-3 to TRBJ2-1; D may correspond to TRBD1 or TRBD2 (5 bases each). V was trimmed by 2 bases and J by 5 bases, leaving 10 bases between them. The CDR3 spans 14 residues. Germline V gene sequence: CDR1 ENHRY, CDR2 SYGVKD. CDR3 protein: CAISEKRDHNEQFF. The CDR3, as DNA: TGTGCCATCAGTGAGAAACGGGACCACAATGAGCAGTTCTTC.

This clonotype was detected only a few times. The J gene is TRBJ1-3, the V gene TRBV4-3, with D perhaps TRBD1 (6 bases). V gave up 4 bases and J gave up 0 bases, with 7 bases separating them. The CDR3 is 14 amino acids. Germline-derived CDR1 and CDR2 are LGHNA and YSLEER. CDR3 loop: CASSRGASGNTIYF. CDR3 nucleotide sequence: TGCGCCAGCAGCCGGGGGGCCTCTGGAAACACCATATATTTT.

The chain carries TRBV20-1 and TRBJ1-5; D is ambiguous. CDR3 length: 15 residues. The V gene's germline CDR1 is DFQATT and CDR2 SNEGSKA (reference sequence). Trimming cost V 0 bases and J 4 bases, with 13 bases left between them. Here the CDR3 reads CSARDRREANQPQHF. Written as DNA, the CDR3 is TGCAGTGCTAGAGATAGGAGGGAGGCGAATCAGCCCCAGCATTTT.

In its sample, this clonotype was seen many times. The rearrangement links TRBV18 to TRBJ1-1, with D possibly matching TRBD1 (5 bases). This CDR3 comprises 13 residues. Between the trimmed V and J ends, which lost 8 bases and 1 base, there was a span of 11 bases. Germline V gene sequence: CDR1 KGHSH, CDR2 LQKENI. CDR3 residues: CASSRDPNTEAFF. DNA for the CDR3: TGTGCCAGCAGCCGGGACCCGAACACTGAAGCTTTCTTT. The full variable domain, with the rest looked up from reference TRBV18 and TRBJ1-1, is NAGVMQNPRHLVRRRGQEARLRCSPMKGHSHVYWYRQLPEEGLKFMVYLQKENIIDESGMPKERFSAEFPKEGPSILRIQQVVRGDSAAYFCASSRDPNTEAFFGQGTRLTVV.

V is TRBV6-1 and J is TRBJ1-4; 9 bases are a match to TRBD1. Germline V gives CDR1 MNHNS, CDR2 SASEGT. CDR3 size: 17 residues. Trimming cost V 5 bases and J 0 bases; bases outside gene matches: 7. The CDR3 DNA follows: TGTGCCAGCAGTCGACAGGGGGAGGCCCCAACTAATGAAAAACTGTTTTTT. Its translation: CASSRQGEAPTNEKLFF.

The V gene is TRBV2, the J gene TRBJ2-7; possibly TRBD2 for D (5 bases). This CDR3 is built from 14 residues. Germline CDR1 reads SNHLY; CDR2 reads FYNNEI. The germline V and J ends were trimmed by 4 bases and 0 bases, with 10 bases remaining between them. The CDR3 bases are TGTGCCAGCAGTGGCGCTAGCTCCTCCTACGAGCAGTACTTC. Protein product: CASSGASSSYEQYF.

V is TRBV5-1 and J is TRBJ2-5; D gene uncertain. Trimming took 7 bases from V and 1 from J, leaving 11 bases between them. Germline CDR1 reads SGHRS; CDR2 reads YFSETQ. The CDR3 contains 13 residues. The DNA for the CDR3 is TGCGCCAGCTGCCTCCGATTCCAAGAGACCCAGTACTTC. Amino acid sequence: CASCLRFQETQYF.

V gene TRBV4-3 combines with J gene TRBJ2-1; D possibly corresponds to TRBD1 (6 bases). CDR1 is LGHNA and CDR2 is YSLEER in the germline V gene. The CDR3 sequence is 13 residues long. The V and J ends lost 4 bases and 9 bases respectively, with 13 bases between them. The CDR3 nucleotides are TGCGCCAGCAGCCGCCTACTAGGGGGTGAGCAGTTCTTC. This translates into CASSRLLGGEQFF.

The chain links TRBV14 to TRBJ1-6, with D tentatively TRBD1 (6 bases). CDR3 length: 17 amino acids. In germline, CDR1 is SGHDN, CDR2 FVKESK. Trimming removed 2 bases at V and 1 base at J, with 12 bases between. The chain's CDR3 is CASSQTTGVSYNSPLHF. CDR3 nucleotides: TGTGCCAGCAGCCAAACGACAGGTGTGTCCTATAATTCACCCCTCCACTTT.

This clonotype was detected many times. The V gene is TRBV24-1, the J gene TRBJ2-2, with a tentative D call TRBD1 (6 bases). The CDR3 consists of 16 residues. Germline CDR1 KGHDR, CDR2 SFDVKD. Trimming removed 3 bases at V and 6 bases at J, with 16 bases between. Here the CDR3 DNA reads TGTGCCACCAGTGATCCGACAGGACAGTTTTCCGGGGAGCTGTTTTTT. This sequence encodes CATSDPTGQFSGELFF.

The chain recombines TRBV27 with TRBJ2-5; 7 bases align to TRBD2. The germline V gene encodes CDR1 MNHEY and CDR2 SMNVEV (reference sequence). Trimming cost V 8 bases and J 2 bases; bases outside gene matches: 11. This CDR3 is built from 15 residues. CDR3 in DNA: TGTGCCAGCCGGCCTTGGGAGGGTATTCAAGAGACCCAGTACTTC. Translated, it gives CASRPWEGIQETQYF.

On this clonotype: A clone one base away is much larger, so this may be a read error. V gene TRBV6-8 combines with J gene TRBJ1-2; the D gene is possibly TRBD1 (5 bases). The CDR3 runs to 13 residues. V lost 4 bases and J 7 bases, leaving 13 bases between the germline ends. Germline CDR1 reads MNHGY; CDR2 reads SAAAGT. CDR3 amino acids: CASSLDIYCGYTF. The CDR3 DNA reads TGTGCCAGCAGTTTGGACATTTACTGTGGCTACACCTTC.

This CDR3 reads CASSLYRYSGNTIYF. The CDR3, as DNA: TGTGCCAGCAGTTTATACCGATACTCTGGAAACACCATATATTTT. The V gene is TRBV12-3 or TRBV12-4, the J gene TRBJ1-3, with D hard to call. There are 15 residues in the CDR3. The ends were cut back, 2 bases at V and 0 bases at J, with 8 bases in the middle.

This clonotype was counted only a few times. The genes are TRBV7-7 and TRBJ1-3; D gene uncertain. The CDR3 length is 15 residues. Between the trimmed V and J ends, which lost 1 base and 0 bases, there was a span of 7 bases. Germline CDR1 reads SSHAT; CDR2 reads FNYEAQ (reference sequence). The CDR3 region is CASSLGGSSGNTIYF. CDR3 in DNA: TGTGCCAGCAGCTTAGGCGGGAGCTCTGGAAACACCATATATTTT.

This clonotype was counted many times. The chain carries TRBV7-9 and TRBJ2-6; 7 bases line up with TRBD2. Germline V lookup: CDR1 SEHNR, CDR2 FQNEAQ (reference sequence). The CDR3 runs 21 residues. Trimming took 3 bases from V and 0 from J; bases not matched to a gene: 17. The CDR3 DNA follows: TGTGCCAGCAGCTTGAGTCTAGGGCGCCGGGGGGATCTCTCTGGGGCCAACGTCCTGACTTTC. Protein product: CASSLSLGRRGDLSGANVLTF.

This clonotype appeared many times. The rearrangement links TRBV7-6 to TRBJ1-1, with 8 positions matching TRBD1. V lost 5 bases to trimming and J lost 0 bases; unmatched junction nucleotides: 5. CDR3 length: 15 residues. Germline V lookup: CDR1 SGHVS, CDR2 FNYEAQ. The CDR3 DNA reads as TGTGCCAGCAGCCACTCGGACAGGGTGAACACTGAAGCTTTCTTT. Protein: CASSHSDRVNTEAFF. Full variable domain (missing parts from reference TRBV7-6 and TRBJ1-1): GAGVSQSPRYKVTKRGQDVALRCDPISGHVSLYWYRQALGQGPEFLTYFNYEAQQDKSGLPNDRFSAERPEGSISTLTIQRTEQRDSAMYRCASSHSDRVNTEAFFGQGTRLTVV.

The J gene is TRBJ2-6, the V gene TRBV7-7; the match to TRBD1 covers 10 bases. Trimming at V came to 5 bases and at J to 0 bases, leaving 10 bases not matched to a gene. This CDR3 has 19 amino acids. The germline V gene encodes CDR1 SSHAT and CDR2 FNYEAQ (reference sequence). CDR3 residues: CASSPIAGQGSSGANVLTF. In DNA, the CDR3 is TGTGCCAGCAGCCCAATCGCGGGACAGGGGAGCTCTGGGGCCAACGTCCTGACTTTC. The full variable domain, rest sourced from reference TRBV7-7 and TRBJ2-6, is GAGVSQSPRYKVTKRGQDVTLRCDPISSHATLYWYQQALGQGPEFLTYFNYEAQPDKSGLPSDRFSAERPEGSISTLTIQRTEQRDSAMYRCASSPIAGQGSSGANVLTFGAGSRLTVL.

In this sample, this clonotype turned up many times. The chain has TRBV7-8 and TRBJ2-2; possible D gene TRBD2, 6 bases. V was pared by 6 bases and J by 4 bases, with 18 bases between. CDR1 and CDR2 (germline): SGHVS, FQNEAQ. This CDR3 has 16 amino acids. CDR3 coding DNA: TGTGCCAGCAGTTTCCGGGACTTAGGGACCACCGGGGAGCTGTTTTTT. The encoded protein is CASSFRDLGTTGELFF. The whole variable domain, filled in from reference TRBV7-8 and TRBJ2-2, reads GAGVSQSPRYKVAKRGQDVALRCDPISGHVSLFWYQQALGQGPEFLTYFQNEAQLDKSGLPSDRFFAERPEGSVSTLKIQRTQQEDSAVYLCASSFRDLGTTGELFFGEGSRLTVL.